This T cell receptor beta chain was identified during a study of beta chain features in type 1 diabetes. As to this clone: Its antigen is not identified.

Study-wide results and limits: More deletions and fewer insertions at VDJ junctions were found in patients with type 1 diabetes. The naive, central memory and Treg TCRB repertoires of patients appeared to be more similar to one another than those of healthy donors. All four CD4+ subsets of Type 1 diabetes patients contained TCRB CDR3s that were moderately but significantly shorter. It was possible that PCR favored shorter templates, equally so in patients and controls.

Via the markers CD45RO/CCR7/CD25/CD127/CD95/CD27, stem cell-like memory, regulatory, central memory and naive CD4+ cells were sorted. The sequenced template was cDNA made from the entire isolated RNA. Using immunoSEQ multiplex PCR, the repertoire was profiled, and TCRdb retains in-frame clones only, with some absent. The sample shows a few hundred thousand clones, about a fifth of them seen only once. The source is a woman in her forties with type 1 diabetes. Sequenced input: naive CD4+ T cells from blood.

The CDR3 is CASSPQGAGNTGELFF. The CDR3 bases are TGTGCCAGCTCACCGCAGGGTGCCGGGAACACCGGGGAGCTGTTTTTT. The rearrangement joins TRBV18 to TRBJ2-2; TRBD1 might be the D (5 bases). The length of the CDR3 is 16 residues. CDR1 KGHSH and CDR2 LQKENI come from the germline V gene. The germline V and J ends were trimmed by 3 bases and 1 base, with 12 bases remaining between them.